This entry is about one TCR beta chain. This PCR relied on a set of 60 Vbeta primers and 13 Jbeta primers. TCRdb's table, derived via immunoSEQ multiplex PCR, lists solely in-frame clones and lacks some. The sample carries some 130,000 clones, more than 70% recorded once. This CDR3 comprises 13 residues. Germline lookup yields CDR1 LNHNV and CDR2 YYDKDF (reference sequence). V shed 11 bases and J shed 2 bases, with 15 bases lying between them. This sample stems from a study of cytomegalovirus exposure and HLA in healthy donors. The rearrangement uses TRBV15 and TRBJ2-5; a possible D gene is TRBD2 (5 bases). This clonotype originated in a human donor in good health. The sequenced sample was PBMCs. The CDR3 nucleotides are TGTGCCGCACGAGAGACGGGGCAAGAGACCCAGTACTTC. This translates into CAARETGQETQYF.